A selection of T cell receptor beta chains follows, all from one sample in a study of T cell responses to AZD1222 COVID-19 vaccine. Profiling relied on immunoSEQ multiplex PCR, and the TCRdb table lists in-frame clones only, not all of them. The sample records hundreds of thousands of clones, approximately 94% being singletons. The input for sequencing was peripheral blood, taken on day 0 of MenACWY control vaccination. Receptors were obtained from an adult in good health. Both conserved end residues are part of each CDR3. The D gene is left open where the match is weak. Some rows have no size entry. The others give once, few or many, or a class for an expanded clone.

clone_size,d_call,v_call,j_call,cdr3_aa,cdr3_nt
.,.,TRBV4-3,TRBJ2-1,CASSQDPRSLFF,TGCGCCAGCAGCCAAGACCCACGCTCCCTGTTCTTC
.,TRBD1,TRBV6-6,TRBJ1-5,CASSRPGQRSNQPQHF,TGTGCCAGCAGCCGACCGGGACAGAGAAGCAATCAGCCCCAGCATTTT
once,TRBD1,TRBV3-1/TRBV3-2,TRBJ2-2,CASAQGTGELFF,TGTGCCAGCGCACAGGGGACCGGGGAGCTGTTTTTT
.,.,TRBV7-2,TRBJ1-2,CASNSGNTNYGYTF,TGTGCCAGCAACTCAGGGAATACTAACTATGGCTACACCTTC
.,.,TRBV19,TRBJ1-1,CASSRENTEAFF,TGTGCCAGTAGTCGGGAGAACACTGAAGCTTTCTTT
once,.,TRBV5-4,TRBJ1-3,CASSLAGLGNTIYF,TGTGCCAGCAGCTTGGCGGGGCTTGGAAACACCATATATTTT
.,.,TRBV18,TRBJ2-3,CASSPRDTYTDTQYF,TGTGCCAGCTCACCACGGGACACTTACACAGATACGCAGTATTTT
.,.,TRBV11-3,TRBJ2-1,CASSLDGKNEQFF,TGTGCCAGCAGCTTAGATGGAAAAAATGAGCAGTTCTTC
.,.,TRBV2,TRBJ1-6,CASSELSSNSPLHF,TGTGCCAGCAGTGAACTTAGCTCCAATTCACCCCTCCACTTT
.,.,TRBV3-1/TRBV3-2,TRBJ1-5,CASSQGSGSAQPQHF,TGTGCCAGCAGCCAAGGCTCGGGGTCGGCTCAGCCCCAGCATTTT
once,.,TRBV6-5,TRBJ1-1,CASKSGVNTEAFF,TGTGCCAGCAAATCAGGGGTGAACACTGAAGCTTTCTTT
.,TRBD1,TRBV19,TRBJ1-2,CATRDRGAAGGYTF,TGTGCCACCCGGGACAGGGGCGCCGCTGGGGGCTACACCTTC
.,.,TRBV4-1,TRBJ1-2,CASSQEGRAVNYGYTF,TGCGCCAGCAGCCAAGAAGGGCGAGCGGTGAACTATGGCTACACCTTC